This passage covers 7 T cell receptor beta chains from one sample sequenced in a study of T cells in Graves' hyperthyroidism and ophthalmopathy. RNA transcripts were the template for amplifying TCR beta CDR3 regions. Researchers ran a first-round RT-PCR on the TCR CDR3 using the HTBI primer set. Each CDR3 protein is one row after TCRdb ran MiXCR on the multiplex PCR reads. The data hold 600,000 or so distinct CDR3 sequences, with approximately 15% observed a single time. Material for sequencing was blood. All receptors derive from a woman in her late teens or twenties with Graves' ophthalmopathy.

This chain joins TRBV6-5 and TRBJ2-1, with 9 bases lining up with TRBD2. Germline V CDR1 and CDR2: MNHEY, SVGAGI. The CDR3 is 17 amino acids. The trim removed 2 bases at V and 8 bases at J, leaving 13 bases unmatched. The CDR3 region is CASSYPTSGSPTYEQFF. The CDR3 nucleotides are TGTGCCAGCAGTTACCCCACTAGCGGGTCTCCTACGTATGAGCAGTTCTTC.

This clonotype was counted at least ten times. This chain joins TRBV6-5 and TRBJ1-1, with 9 nucleotides matching TRBD1. J gave up 6 bases and V 2 bases, and 16 bases lay outside the gene matches. This CDR3 is 18 amino acids long. The V gene's germline CDR1 is MNHEY and CDR2 SVGAGI. The CDR3 loop reads CASSYEPQGAEASPEAFF. Written as DNA, the CDR3 is TGTGCCAGCAGTTACGAACCACAGGGGGCCGAGGCGTCCCCTGAAGCTTTCTTT.

The chain couples TRBV20-1 to TRBJ1-1; D gene unclear. Trimming cost V 7 bases and J 0 bases, with 6 bases left between them. This CDR3 has 11 amino acids. Germline loops: CDR1 DFQATT, CDR2 SNEGSKA (reference sequence). The CDR3 here is CSGSMNTEAFF. CDR3 bases: TGCAGTGGGTCTATGAACACTGAAGCTTTCTTT.

This clonotype has a handful of counts. The CDR3 coding sequence is TGTGCCAGCAGTTCAATGGCAGGGACCGACACCATATATTTT. Protein: CASSSMAGTDTIYF. The V and J genes are TRBV7-9 and TRBJ1-3, with a weak D call TRBD1 (5 bases). This CDR3 has 14 amino acids. Trimming left V 6 bases short and J 8 bases short, with 17 bases between. Germline V gives CDR1 SEHNR, CDR2 FQNEAQ (reference sequence). Together with reference TRBV7-9 and TRBJ1-3, the CDR3 gives the full variable domain: DTGVSQNPRHKITKRGQNVTFRCDPISEHNRLYWYRQTLGQGPEFLTYFQNEAQLEKSRLLSDRFSAERPKGSFSTLEIQRTEQGDSAMYLCASSSMAGTDTIYFGEGSWLTVV.

There are many counts of this clonotype. The chain couples TRBV7-3 to TRBJ2-1; 10 bases are a match to TRBD2. J lost 5 bases, V lost 4 bases, and 8 bases had no gene match. Looked up from germline, CDR1 is SGHTA and CDR2 is FQGTGA. The CDR3 has 16 amino acids. The CDR3 is CASSSASGSRDNEQFF. The CDR3 nucleotides are TGTGCCAGCAGCTCGGCTAGCGGGAGCCGGGACAATGAGCAGTTCTTC. The full variable domain, rest sourced from reference TRBV7-3 and TRBJ2-1, is GAGVSQTPSNKVTEKGKYVELRCDPISGHTALYWYRQSLGQGPEFLIYFQGTGAADDSGLPNDRFFAVRPEGSVSTLKIQRTERGDSAVYLCASSSASGSRDNEQFFGPGTRLTVL.

This clonotype was detected many times. The chain employs TRBV27 and TRBJ2-3; no definite D call. V lost 7 bases and J 2 bases, leaving 13 bases between the germline ends. The CDR3 has 14 residues. Germline V CDR1 and CDR2: MNHEY, SMNVEV (reference sequence). This CDR3 reads CASNPSYFTDTQYF. CDR3 in DNA: TGTGCCAGCAATCCATCTTATTTCACAGATACGCAGTATTTT.

The chain uses TRBV2 and TRBJ2-7; D is unresolved. Trimming removed 6 bases at V and 2 bases at J, with 8 bases between. CDR3 length equals 12 residues. Looked up from germline, CDR1 is SNHLY and CDR2 is FYNNEI. The CDR3 loop reads CASSDATYEQYF. The CDR3 region has the DNA TGTGCCAGCAGCGACGCGACCTACGAGCAGTACTTC.